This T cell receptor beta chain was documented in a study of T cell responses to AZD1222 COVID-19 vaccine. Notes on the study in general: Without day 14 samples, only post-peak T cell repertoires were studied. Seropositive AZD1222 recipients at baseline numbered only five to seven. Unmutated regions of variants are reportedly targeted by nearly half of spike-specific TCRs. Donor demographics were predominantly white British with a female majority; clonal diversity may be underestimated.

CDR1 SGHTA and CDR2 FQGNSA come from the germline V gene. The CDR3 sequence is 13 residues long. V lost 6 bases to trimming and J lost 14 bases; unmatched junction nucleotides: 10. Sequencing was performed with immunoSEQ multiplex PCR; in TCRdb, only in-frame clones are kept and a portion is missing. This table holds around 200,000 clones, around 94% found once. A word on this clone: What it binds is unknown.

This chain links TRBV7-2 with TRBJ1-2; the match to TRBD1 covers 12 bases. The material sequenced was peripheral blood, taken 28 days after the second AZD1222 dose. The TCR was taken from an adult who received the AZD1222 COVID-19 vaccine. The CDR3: CASRGTGGQGKTF. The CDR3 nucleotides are TGTGCCAGCAGGGGGACAGGGGGCCAAGGGAAGACCTTC.